What follows are 20 T cell receptor beta chains derived from one specimen sequenced in a study of blood T cells in healthy people across ages. A sample-barcoded 5' primer and a J-beta primer mix were used in a second PCR of roughly 6 to 12 cycles. In TCRdb, the 5' RACE reads were re-called with MiXCR into one record per CDR3 protein. The profile shows about 1.5 million distinct CDR3 sequences, around two fifths of them singletons. Sequenced sample: blood. Receptors were obtained from a woman aged 18-35 years in good health.

This clonotype occurred many times. The chain recombines TRBV7-2 with TRBJ2-4; no clear D. Trimming shortened V by 5 bases and J by 1 base, and 9 bases separated the two germline ends. Germline CDR1 SGHTA, CDR2 FQGNSA. The CDR3 runs 14 residues. Here the CDR3 reads CASSPPVAKNIQYF. The CDR3 DNA follows: TGTGCCAGCAGCCCCCCCGTTGCCAAAAACATTCAGTACTTC.

The V and J genes are TRBV29-1 and TRBJ2-7, with 7 bases fitting TRBD1. CDR1 and CDR2 from the germline V gene are SQVTM and ANQGSEA. Unmatched junction bases numbered 7, after V lost 8 bases and J lost 0 bases. The length of the CDR3 is 13 residues. The CDR3 DNA sequence: TGCAGCATTGTCCGGGACAGCTCCTACGAGCAGTACTTC. Protein: CSIVRDSSYEQYF.

Here the CDR3 DNA reads TGTGCCAGCAGCTACTCTCTAGCGGGAAGGGAAGAGACCCAGTACTTC. Its protein is CASSYSLAGREETQYF. The rearrangement uses TRBV5-5 and TRBJ2-5, with TRBD2 matching 9 bases. J was trimmed by 3 bases and V by 3 bases; bases with no gene match: 9. Per germline, CDR1 SGHKS and CDR2 YYEKEE (reference sequence). CDR3 length: 16 residues.

The CDR3 DNA is TGCAGTGCTAGACATGTAGCGGGGGGCCCCGTGCAGTACTTC. Protein product: CSARHVAGGPVQYF. This sequence joins TRBV20-1 and TRBJ2-7; 10 bases align to TRBD2. CDR1 is DFQATT and CDR2 is SNEGSKA in the germline V gene (reference sequence). This CDR3 spans 14 amino acids. The trim removed 2 bases at V and 9 bases at J, leaving 10 bases unmatched.

This clonotype was counted between two and nine times. The rearrangement joins TRBV20-1 to TRBJ2-1; 8 nucleotides match TRBD2. This CDR3 has 15 residues. V lost 0 bases and J lost 2; bases outside the gene matches: 3. In germline, CDR1 is DFQATT, CDR2 SNEGSKA (reference sequence). This CDR3 reads CSARDPGGAYNEQFF. The DNA for the CDR3 is TGCAGTGCTAGAGACCCGGGGGGGGCCTACAATGAGCAGTTCTTC.

The chain joins TRBV29-1 to TRBJ2-1; 10 nucleotides agree with TRBD1. CDR3 size: 14 residues. V lost 7 bases and J lost 10; bases outside the gene matches: 13. In germline, CDR1 is SQVTM, CDR2 ANQGSEA. The CDR3: CSALDRGQIGEQFF. In DNA, the CDR3 is TGCAGCGCCCTTGACAGGGGGCAAATCGGCGAGCAGTTCTTC.

This rearrangement joins TRBV5-1 to TRBJ2-2; 7 nucleotides align to TRBD1. V shed 4 bases and J 6 bases; nucleotides not matched to a gene: 6. CDR3 length: 14 residues. CDR1 and CDR2 from the germline V gene are SGHRS and YFSETQ. The CDR3 sequence: CASSVGTVAGELFF. As DNA, the CDR3 is TGCGCCAGCAGCGTCGGGACAGTGGCCGGGGAGCTGTTTTTT.

Worth noting for this clonotype: One end of the junction fails to match germline, which may point to a read error. The V gene is TRBV9, the J gene TRBJ1-2; 7 nucleotides agree with TRBD1. The CDR3 runs to 15 residues. From germline, CDR1 is SGDLS and CDR2 YYNGEE. The CDR3 protein is CASSVGQGLDYGHTF. DNA for the CDR3: TGTGCCAGCAGCGTAGGACAGGGCTTAGACTATGGCCACACCTTC.

The rearrangement uses TRBV4-1 and TRBJ2-5, with TRBD1 matching 7 bases. Germline trimming cut 0 bases from V and 13 bases from J; bases unmatched to any gene: 11. The germline gives CDR1 MGHRA, CDR2 YSYEKL. This CDR3 spans 14 amino acids. The CDR3 nucleotides read TGCGCCAGCAGCCAAGATTTAAGGGGGCGAGACCGGTACTTC. It is translated as CASSQDLRGRDRYF.

V usage is TRBV29-1 and J usage is TRBJ2-7; perhaps TRBD2 as D (6 bases). With 6 bases removed from V and 7 bases from J, the gap between germline ends came to 16 bases. The CDR3 extends over 12 amino acids. Germline values: CDR1 SQVTM, CDR2 ANQGSEA. The CDR3 bases are TGCAGCGTGGTGTCGGGGGTAAGGGAGCAGTACTTC. This sequence encodes CSVVSGVREQYF.

J is TRBJ2-1 and V is TRBV6-5; a possible D gene is TRBD1 (6 bases). This CDR3 has 16 amino acids. In germline, CDR1 is MNHEY, CDR2 SVGAGI. Trimming removed 1 base from V and 5 bases from J, with 15 bases in between. DNA for the CDR3: TGTGCCAGCAGTTACTACTCCAGGGGCCTGAACAATGAGCAGTTCTTC. Encoded protein: CASSYYSRGLNNEQFF.

This clonotype was counted between two and nine times. The rearrangement links TRBV13 to TRBJ2-7; D is perhaps TRBD2 (6 bases). V lost 3 bases, J lost 4 bases, and 13 bases lay in between. CDR3 length equals 14 residues. The germline V gene encodes CDR1 PRHDT and CDR2 FYEKMQ (reference sequence). The CDR3 nucleotides are TGTGCCAGCAGCTTTATGTCTCGGGGGTACGAGCAGTACTTC. It encodes CASSFMSRGYEQYF.

V and J are TRBV29-1 and TRBJ2-2, with D tentatively TRBD1 or TRBD2 (6 bases each). Trimming took off 4 bases at V and 6 bases at J, with 9 bases between the two ends. CDR1 is SQVTM and CDR2 is ANQGSEA in the germline V gene. CDR3 length equals 12 residues. The CDR3 coding sequence is TGCAGCGTTGGGGGGGCCCCCGGGGAGCTGTTTTTT. This sequence encodes CSVGGAPGELFF.

This clonotype has more than one count but fewer than ten. The chain links TRBV5-1 to TRBJ2-1; the D gene is possibly TRBD1 (5 bases). From germline, CDR1 is SGHRS and CDR2 YFSETQ. The V gene lost 0 bases and the J gene lost 2 bases, with 15 bases spanning the gap. The CDR3 is 17 amino acids. The CDR3 DNA sequence: TGCGCCAGCAGCTTGGTTTCCAGGGCGGACCCCTACAATGAGCAGTTCTTC. This sequence encodes CASSLVSRADPYNEQFF.

This clonotype was counted between two and nine times. V usage is TRBV20-1 and J usage is TRBJ2-1, with D uncertain. The V end was cut by 0 bases, the J end by 7 bases, with 10 bases between. The CDR3 spans 13 residues. Germline CDR1 DFQATT, CDR2 SNEGSKA (reference sequence). CDR3 DNA: TGCAGTGCTAGAGACCCCTCTGGTAATGAGCAGTTCTTC. This translates into CSARDPSGNEQFF.

This chain joins TRBV2 and TRBJ2-1; 11 positions agree with TRBD2. With 6 bases clipped from V and 2 bases from J, the junction kept 3 bases outside the gene matches. This CDR3 is built from 15 residues. Germline assignment: CDR1 SNHLY and CDR2 FYNNEI. CDR3 loop: CASRATSGAYNEQFF. CDR3 nucleotide sequence: TGTGCCAGCAGGGCGACTAGCGGGGCCTACAATGAGCAGTTCTTC.

The table lists this clonotype with a count of one. Given a much more abundant clone one base away, this may be a read error. This rearrangement joins TRBV29-1 to TRBJ2-5; D is tentatively TRBD1 or TRBD2 (6 bases each). The CDR3 sequence is 13 residues long. Trimming cost V 3 bases and J 5 bases, with 13 bases left between them. Germline V lookup: CDR1 SQVTM, CDR2 ANQGSEA. This chain's CDR3 is CSVDARRGETQYF. The CDR3 DNA reads as TGCAGCGTTGATGCTAGGAGGGGGGAGACCCAGTACTTC. The entire variable domain, with the rest obtained from reference TRBV29-1 and TRBJ2-5, is as follows: SAVISQKPSRDICQRGTSLTIQCQVDSQVTMMFWYRQQPGQSLTLIATANQGSEATYESGFVIDKFPISRPNLTFSTLTVSNMSPEDSSIYLCSVDARRGETQYFGPGTRLLVL.

This chain uses TRBV20-1 with TRBJ2-3, with D tentatively TRBD2 (5 bases). Trimming stripped 0 bases from V and 3 bases from J, with 13 bases between. Germline V gene lookup returns CDR1 DFQATT and CDR2 SNEGSKA (reference sequence). CDR3 length: 15 residues. The CDR3 sequence: CSARDSRERTDTQYF. CDR3 bases: TGCAGTGCTAGAGATTCCCGGGAACGTACAGATACGCAGTATTTT.

This clonotype was seen only a few times. This chain joins TRBV28 and TRBJ1-5; D call uncertain. Between the trimmed V and J ends, which lost 5 bases and 7 bases, there was a span of 18 bases. From germline, CDR1 is MDHEN and CDR2 SYDVKM. The CDR3 has 15 amino acids. For the CDR3, the DNA is TGTGCCAGCAGTCTGACGGGGTTCTCAGGACAGCCCCAGCATTTT. The encoded protein is CASSLTGFSGQPQHF.

This clonotype was counted a few times. This rearrangement joins TRBV4-2 to TRBJ1-5; D remains ambiguous. Germline V CDR1 and CDR2: LGHNA, YNFKEQ. The CDR3 has 13 amino acids. V lost 3 bases and J 6 bases, leaving 9 bases between the germline ends. CDR3 in amino acids: CASSQETSQPQHF. The DNA for the CDR3 is TGTGCCAGCAGCCAGGAGACCAGTCAGCCCCAGCATTTT.